The 17 T cell receptor beta chains given below trace back to one sample, sequenced in a study of graft-versus-host responses after intestinal transplantation. Measured with immunoSEQ multiplex PCR; TCRdb has only the in-frame clones, and not every one. The sample records fewer than 20,000 clones, 85% to 95% being singletons. The input for sequencing was PBMCs, taken 23 days after intestinal transplant. The receptors shown here come from a human patient who received an intestinal transplant, so some T cells may come from the graft donor.

The rearrangement joins TRBV6-1 to TRBJ2-1; 9 bases are a match to TRBD2. Per germline, CDR1 MNHNS and CDR2 SASEGT. CDR3 size: 11 residues. V shed 6 bases, J shed 10 bases, and the junction held 1 base outside the gene matches. DNA of the CDR3: TGTGCCAGCAGCGGACTAGCGGAGCAGTTCTTC. Translating gives CASSGLAEQFF.

The gene calls are TRBV6-5 and TRBJ2-2; 9 bases agree with TRBD1. V shed 2 bases, J shed 4 bases, and the junction held 5 bases outside the gene matches. The germline gives CDR1 MNHEY, CDR2 SVGAGI. The CDR3 has 16 amino acids. The CDR3 spells CASSYRRDRATGELFF. The CDR3 coding sequence is TGTGCCAGCAGTTACCGCCGGGACAGGGCCACCGGGGAGCTGTTTTTT.

The genes are TRBV28 and TRBJ1-5; no reliable D call. Germline V gene sequence: CDR1 MDHEN, CDR2 SYDVKM. Trimming removed 9 bases at V and 0 bases at J, with 15 bases between. The CDR3 runs to 15 residues. The CDR3 loop is CASSSGVYSNQPQHF. CDR3 bases: TGTGCCAGTAGCAGCGGGGTATATAGCAATCAGCCCCAGCATTTT.

The gene calls are TRBV11-2 and TRBJ2-1; 13 bases align to TRBD2. The germline gives CDR1 SGHAT, CDR2 FQNNGV. J was trimmed by 8 bases and V by 6 bases; bases with no gene match: 7. The CDR3 runs to 15 residues. CDR3 residues: CASRRTSGSSDEQFF. As DNA, the CDR3 is TGTGCCAGCAGACGGACTAGCGGGAGTTCGGATGAGCAGTTCTTC.

This chain uses TRBV28 with TRBJ1-5; 7 bases fit TRBD1. The J segment lost 0 bases and the V segment lost 3 bases, leaving 11 bases of the junction unmatched. The CDR3 is 18 residues long. Germline V gene sequence: CDR1 MDHEN, CDR2 SYDVKM. The CDR3 spells CASSFYLDRDYSNQPQHF. Written as DNA, the CDR3 is TGTGCCAGCAGTTTCTACCTTGACAGGGATTATAGCAATCAGCCCCAGCATTTT.

V and J are TRBV4-1 and TRBJ2-3; 8 bases agree with TRBD2. The CDR3 sequence is 15 residues long. With V trimmed by 4 bases and J by 2 bases, 5 bases remained unmatched. Germline V gives CDR1 MGHRA, CDR2 YSYEKL. CDR3 residues: CASSPAGVVTDTQYF. In nucleotides, the CDR3 is TGCGCCAGCAGCCCAGCGGGAGTAGTCACAGATACGCAGTATTTT.

The chain carries TRBV5-1 and TRBJ2-1, with TRBD2 matching over 12 bases. Germline V CDR1 and CDR2: SGHRS, YFSETQ. The CDR3 spans 15 residues. V trimming: 7 bases; J trimming: 9 bases; junction bases outside the gene matches: 11. The CDR3 reads CASSRGTSGFGEQFF. CDR3 DNA sequence: TGCGCCAGCTCGAGGGGGACTAGCGGGTTTGGTGAGCAGTTCTTC.

This chain uses TRBV7-9 with TRBJ2-3; a possible D gene is TRBD1 (5 bases). CDR1 is SEHNR, CDR2 FQNEAQ, per germline (reference sequence). With 0 bases removed from V and 2 bases from J, the gap between germline ends came to 6 bases. The CDR3 loop spans 14 amino acids. The CDR3 loop is CASSLAQDTDTQYF. Written as DNA, the CDR3 is TGTGCCAGCAGCTTAGCACAGGACACAGATACGCAGTATTTT.

V and J are TRBV2 and TRBJ1-1; 8 bases are a match to TRBD1. V was clipped by 6 bases and J by 7 bases; unmatched bases: 7. This CDR3 is 13 amino acids long. CDR1 SNHLY and CDR2 FYNNEI come from the germline V gene. The CDR3 sequence: CASSRTGGVEAFF. The CDR3 DNA sequence: TGTGCCAGCAGCCGTACAGGGGGTGTTGAAGCTTTCTTT.

The chain uses TRBV4-1 and TRBJ2-7; TRBD2 matches 8 bases. This CDR3 has 18 residues. V shed 0 bases, J shed 2 bases, and the junction held 12 bases outside the gene matches. CDR1 and CDR2 from the germline V gene are MGHRA and YSYEKL. The CDR3 bases are TGCGCCAGCAGCCAAGATTTCGAGGGGACGGGAGGGACCTACGAGCAGTACTTC. Translating it yields CASSQDFEGTGGTYEQYF.

This clone was recorded only once. This chain uses TRBV4-2 with TRBJ2-1, with 11 nucleotides matching TRBD2. CDR1 and CDR2 (germline): LGHNA, YNFKEQ. V lost 0 bases to trimming and J lost 7 bases; unmatched junction nucleotides: 11. The CDR3 has 18 amino acids. The chain's CDR3 is CASSQEIAGGPVRNEQFF. The CDR3 DNA sequence: TGTGCCAGCAGCCAAGAGATAGCGGGAGGGCCGGTGAGGAATGAGCAGTTCTTC.

V and J are TRBV5-6 and TRBJ2-5, with D perhaps TRBD1 (5 bases). Judging by the DNA end, TRBJ2-7 fits better; the J call may be wrong. The CDR3 contains 12 residues. Germline assignment: CDR1 SGHDT and CDR2 YYEEEE. In nucleotides, the CDR3 is TGTGCCAGCAGCAACCAGGGTTACGAGCAGTACTTC. It encodes CASSNQGYEQYF.

The CDR3 region is CATQGYRGYYGYTF. The CDR3 DNA reads as TGTGCCACCCAGGGGTACAGGGGGTACTATGGCTACACCTTC. This chain uses TRBV6-1 with TRBJ1-2; TRBD1 agrees at 8 bases. J lost 3 bases, V lost 10 bases, and 10 bases had no gene match. The CDR3 has 14 residues. Germline V gene lookup returns CDR1 MNHNS and CDR2 SASEGT.

The genes are TRBV27 and TRBJ1-4; TRBD1 agrees at 7 bases. In germline, CDR1 is MNHEY, CDR2 SMNVEV (reference sequence). V shed 5 bases and J 3 bases; nucleotides not matched to a gene: 3. This CDR3 is built from 14 residues. The CDR3 region has the DNA TGTGCCAGCAGTCTGGGACAGTCTAATGAAAAACTGTTTTTT. Its protein is CASSLGQSNEKLFF.

The J gene is TRBJ1-1, the V gene TRBV7-8; 10 bases map to TRBD1. J gave up 7 bases and V 4 bases, and 6 bases lay outside the gene matches. The CDR3 has 14 amino acids. Germline lookup yields CDR1 SGHVS and CDR2 FQNEAQ. The CDR3 sequence is CASSSRDRGDEAFF. The CDR3 bases are TGTGCCAGCAGCTCCCGGGACAGGGGCGATGAAGCTTTCTTT.

The V call is TRBV28, the J call TRBJ2-7; TRBD2 matches at 8 bases. The V and J ends lost 2 bases and 0 bases, in that order; junction bases with no gene match: 0. This CDR3 spans 14 amino acids. CDR1 and CDR2 from the germline V gene are MDHEN and SYDVKM. The CDR3 sequence: CASSLLAGSYEQYF. The CDR3, as DNA: TGTGCCAGCAGTTTACTAGCGGGCTCCTACGAGCAGTACTTC.

The rearrangement uses TRBV27 and TRBJ1-5, with 11 bases lining up with TRBD1. The V segment lost 4 bases and the J segment 7 bases; nucleotides outside the gene matches: 3. The V gene's germline CDR1 is MNHEY and CDR2 SMNVEV (reference sequence). This CDR3 comprises 14 residues. CDR3 DNA: TGTGCCAGCAGTTCCCGGGACAGGGGGCAGCCCCAGCATTTT. Its protein product is CASSSRDRGQPQHF.